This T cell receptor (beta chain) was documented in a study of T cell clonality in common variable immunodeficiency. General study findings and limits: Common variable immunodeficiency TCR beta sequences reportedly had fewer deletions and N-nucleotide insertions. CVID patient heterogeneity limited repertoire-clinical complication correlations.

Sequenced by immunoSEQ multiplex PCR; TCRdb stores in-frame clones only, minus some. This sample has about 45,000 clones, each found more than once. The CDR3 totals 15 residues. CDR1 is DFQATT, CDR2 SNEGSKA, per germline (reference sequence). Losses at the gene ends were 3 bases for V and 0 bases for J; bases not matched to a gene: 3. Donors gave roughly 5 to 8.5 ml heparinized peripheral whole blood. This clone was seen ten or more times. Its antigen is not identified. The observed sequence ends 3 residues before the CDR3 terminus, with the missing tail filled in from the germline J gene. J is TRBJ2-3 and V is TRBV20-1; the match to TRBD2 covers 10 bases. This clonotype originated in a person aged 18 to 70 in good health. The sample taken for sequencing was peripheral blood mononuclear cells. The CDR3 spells CSARELAGSTDTQYF. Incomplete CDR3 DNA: TGCAGTGCTAGGGAACTAGCGGGGAGCACAGATACG.